This T cell receptor (beta chain) was documented in a study of blood T cells in healthy people across ages. On this clonotype: Its cognate antigen is unknown.

Study-wide findings and caveats: The fall in TCR beta diversity per million T cells was roughly linear with age. Donor CMV status, an unknown factor, possibly confounded changes in expanded clonotypes.

A second PCR of about 7 to 12 cycles used a sample-barcoded 5' primer and a J-beta primer mix. Each cDNA molecule received a tag from a template-switch adaptor that had 12 random nucleotides. A single record per CDR3 protein comes from TCRdb applying MiXCR to the 5' RACE reads. The table has about 1.7 million distinct CDR3 sequences, roughly 30% seen once. Donors gave around 10 milliliters of peripheral blood apiece. The specimen was blood. This sequence was found in a woman aged 30 to 39 in good health.

The CDR3: CASSVQIGGGYNEQFF. For the CDR3, the DNA is TGTGCCAGCAGTGTGCAGATCGGTGGCGGCTACAATGAGCAGTTCTTC. The genes are TRBV6-6 and TRBJ2-1; D is unclear. The CDR3 loop spans 16 amino acids. V was clipped by 5 bases and J by 3 bases, with 17 bases between them. Germline CDR1 and CDR2: MNHNY and SVGAGI (reference sequence).